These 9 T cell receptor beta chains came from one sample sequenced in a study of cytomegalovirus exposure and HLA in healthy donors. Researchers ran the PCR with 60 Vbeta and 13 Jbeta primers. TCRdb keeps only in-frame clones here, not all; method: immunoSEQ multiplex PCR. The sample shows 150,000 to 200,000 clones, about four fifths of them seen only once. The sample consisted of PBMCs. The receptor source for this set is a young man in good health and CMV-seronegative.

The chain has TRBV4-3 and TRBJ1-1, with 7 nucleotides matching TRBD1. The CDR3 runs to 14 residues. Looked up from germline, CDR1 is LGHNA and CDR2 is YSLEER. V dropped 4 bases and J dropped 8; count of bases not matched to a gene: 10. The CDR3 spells CASSPWTGGKEAFF. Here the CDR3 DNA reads TGCGCCAGCAGCCCCTGGACAGGTGGGAAAGAAGCTTTCTTT.

This CDR3 is CASNRLTGGYEQYF. DNA of the CDR3: TGTGCCAGCAATCGTTTGACAGGAGGCTACGAGCAGTACTTC. The rearrangement uses TRBV27 and TRBJ2-7, with D possibly TRBD1 on 6 matching bases. The ends were cut back, 7 bases at V and 3 bases at J, with 16 bases in the middle. Per germline, CDR1 MNHEY and CDR2 SMNVEV (reference sequence). The CDR3 is 14 amino acids.

CDR3 sequence (DNA): TGTGCCAGCAGTGATGAGGGGGCGAACACTGAAGCTTTCTTT. Its protein product is CASSDEGANTEAFF. This chain connects TRBV6-1 to TRBJ1-1; 7 bases are shared with TRBD1. There are 14 residues in the CDR3. The ends lost 3 bases at V and 1 base at J; junction bases unmatched: 2. Germline V gives CDR1 MNHNS, CDR2 SASEGT.

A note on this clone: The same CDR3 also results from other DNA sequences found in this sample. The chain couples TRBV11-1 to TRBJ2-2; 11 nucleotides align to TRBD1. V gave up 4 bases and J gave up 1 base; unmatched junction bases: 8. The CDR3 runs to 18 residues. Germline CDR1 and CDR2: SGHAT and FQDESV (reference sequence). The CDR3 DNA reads TGTGCCAGCAGCTATCGGACAGGGGGCATTAGGAACACCGGGGAGCTGTTTTTT. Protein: CASSYRTGGIRNTGELFF.

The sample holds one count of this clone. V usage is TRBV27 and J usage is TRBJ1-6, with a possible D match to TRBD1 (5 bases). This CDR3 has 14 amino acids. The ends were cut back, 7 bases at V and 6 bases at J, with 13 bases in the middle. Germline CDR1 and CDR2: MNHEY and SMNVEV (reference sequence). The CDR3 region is CASNPQGSNSPLHF. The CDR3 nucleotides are TGTGCCAGCAACCCGCAGGGTAGTAATTCACCCCTCCACTTT.

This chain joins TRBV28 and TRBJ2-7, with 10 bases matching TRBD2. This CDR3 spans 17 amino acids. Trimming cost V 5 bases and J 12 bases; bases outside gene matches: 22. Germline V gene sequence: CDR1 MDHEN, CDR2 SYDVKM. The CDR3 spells CASSNKVYSSGREGGYF. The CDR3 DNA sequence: TGTGCCAGCAGTAATAAGGTCTATTCGAGCGGGAGGGAGGGGGGGTACTTC. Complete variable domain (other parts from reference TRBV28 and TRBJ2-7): DVKVTQSSRYLVKRTGEKVFLECVQDMDHENMFWYRQDPGLGLRLIYFSYDVKMKEKGDIPEGYSVSREKKERFSLILESASTNQTSMYLCASSNKVYSSGREGGYFGPGTRLTVT.

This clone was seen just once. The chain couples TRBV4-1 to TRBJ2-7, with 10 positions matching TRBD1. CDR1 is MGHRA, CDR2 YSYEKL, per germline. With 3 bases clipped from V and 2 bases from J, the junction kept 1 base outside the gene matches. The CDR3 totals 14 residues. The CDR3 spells CASSQTGGAYEQYF. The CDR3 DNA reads TGCGCCAGCAGCCAGACAGGGGGCGCCTACGAGCAGTACTTC.

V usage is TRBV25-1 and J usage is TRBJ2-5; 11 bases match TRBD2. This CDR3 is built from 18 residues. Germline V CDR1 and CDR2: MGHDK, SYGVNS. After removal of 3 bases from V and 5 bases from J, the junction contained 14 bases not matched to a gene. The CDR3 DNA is TGTGCCAGCAGTGACCCTCCTCAAAAGGGACTAGCGGTGGAGACCCAGTACTTC. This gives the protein CASSDPPQKGLAVETQYF.

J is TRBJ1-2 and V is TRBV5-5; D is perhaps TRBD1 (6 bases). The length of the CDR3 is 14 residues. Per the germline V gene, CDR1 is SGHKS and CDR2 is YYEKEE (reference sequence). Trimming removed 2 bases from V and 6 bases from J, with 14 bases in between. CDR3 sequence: CASSLSTGRNGYTF. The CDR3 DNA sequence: TGTGCCAGCAGCTTAAGTACAGGGCGGAATGGCTACACCTTC.